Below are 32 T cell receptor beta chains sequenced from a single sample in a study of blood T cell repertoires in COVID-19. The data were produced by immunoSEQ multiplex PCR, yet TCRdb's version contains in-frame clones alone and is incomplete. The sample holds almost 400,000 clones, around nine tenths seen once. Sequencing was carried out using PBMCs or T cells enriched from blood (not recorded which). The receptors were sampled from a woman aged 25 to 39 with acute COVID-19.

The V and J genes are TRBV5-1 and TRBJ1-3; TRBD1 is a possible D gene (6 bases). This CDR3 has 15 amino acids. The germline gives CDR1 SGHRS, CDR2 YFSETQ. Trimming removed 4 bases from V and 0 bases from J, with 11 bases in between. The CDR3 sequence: CASSPGHNSGNTIYF. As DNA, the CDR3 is TGCGCCAGCAGCCCGGGACACAACTCTGGAAACACCATATATTTT.

The CDR3 DNA is TGTGCCAGCCAACAGGGGGCTAGTGGGGCCAACGTCCTGACTTTC. Residues: CASQQGASGANVLTF. The J gene is TRBJ2-6, the V gene TRBV2, with TRBD1 identical over 9 bases. After removal of 8 bases from V and 3 bases from J, the junction contained 5 bases not matched to a gene. Germline V CDR1 and CDR2: SNHLY, FYNNEI. This CDR3 comprises 15 residues.

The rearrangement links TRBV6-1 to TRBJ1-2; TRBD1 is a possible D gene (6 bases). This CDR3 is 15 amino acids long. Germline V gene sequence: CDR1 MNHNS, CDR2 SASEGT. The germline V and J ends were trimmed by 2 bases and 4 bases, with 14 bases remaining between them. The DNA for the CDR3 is TGTGCCAGCAGTGAACGAATAGGGGGGGCCTATGGCTACACCTTC. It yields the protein CASSERIGGAYGYTF.

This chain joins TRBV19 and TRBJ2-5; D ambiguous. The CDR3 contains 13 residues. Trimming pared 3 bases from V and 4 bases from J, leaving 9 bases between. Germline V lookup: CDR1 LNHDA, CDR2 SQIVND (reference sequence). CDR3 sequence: CASSIAFGETQYF. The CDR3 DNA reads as TGTGCCAGTAGTATCGCCTTCGGAGAGACCCAGTACTTC.

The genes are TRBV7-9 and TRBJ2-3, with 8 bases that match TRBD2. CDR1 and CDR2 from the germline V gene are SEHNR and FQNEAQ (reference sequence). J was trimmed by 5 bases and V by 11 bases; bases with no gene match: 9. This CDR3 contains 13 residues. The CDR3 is CALLGTRRDTQYF. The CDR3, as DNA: TGTGCCCTTTTGGGGACTAGGAGAGATACGCAGTATTTT.

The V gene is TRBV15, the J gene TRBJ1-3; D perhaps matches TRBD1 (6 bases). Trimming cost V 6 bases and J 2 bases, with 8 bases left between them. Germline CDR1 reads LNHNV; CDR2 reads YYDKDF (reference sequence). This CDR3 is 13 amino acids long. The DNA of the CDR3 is TGTGCCACCAGTGCAGGGGCTGGAAACACCATATATTTT. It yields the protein CATSAGAGNTIYF.

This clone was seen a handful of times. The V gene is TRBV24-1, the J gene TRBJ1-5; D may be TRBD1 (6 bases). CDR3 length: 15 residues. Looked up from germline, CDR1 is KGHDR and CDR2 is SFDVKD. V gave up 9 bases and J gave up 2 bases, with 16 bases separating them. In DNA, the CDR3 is TGTGCCACCCGCGGTAGAGGGGGAGGCAATCAGCCCCAGCATTTT. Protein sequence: CATRGRGGGNQPQHF.

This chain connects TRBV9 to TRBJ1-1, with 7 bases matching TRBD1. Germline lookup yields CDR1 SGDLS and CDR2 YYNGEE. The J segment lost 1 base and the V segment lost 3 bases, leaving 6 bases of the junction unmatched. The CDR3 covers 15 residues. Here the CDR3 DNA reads TGTGCCAGCAGCGAAACCGGGACAGCGAACACTGAAGCTTTCTTT. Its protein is CASSETGTANTEAFF. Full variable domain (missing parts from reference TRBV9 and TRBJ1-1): DSGVTQTPKHLITATGQRVTLRCSPRSGDLSVYWYQQSLDQGLQFLIQYYNGEERAKGNILERFSAQQFPDLHSELNLSSLELGDSALYFCASSETGTANTEAFFGQGTRLTVV.

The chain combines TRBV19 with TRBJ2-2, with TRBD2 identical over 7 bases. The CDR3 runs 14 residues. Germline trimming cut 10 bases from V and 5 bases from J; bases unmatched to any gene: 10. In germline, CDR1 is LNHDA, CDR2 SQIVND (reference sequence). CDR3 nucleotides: TGTGCCACCACCCACAGCGGGATTACCGGGGAGCTGTTTTTT. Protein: CATTHSGITGELFF.

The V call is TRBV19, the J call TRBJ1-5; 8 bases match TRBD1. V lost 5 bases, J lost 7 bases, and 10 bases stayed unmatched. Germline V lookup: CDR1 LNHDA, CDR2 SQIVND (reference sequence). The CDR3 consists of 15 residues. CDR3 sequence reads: CASSGGQAPPQPQHF. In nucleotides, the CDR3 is TGTGCCAGTAGTGGGGGACAGGCGCCGCCCCAGCCCCAGCATTTT.

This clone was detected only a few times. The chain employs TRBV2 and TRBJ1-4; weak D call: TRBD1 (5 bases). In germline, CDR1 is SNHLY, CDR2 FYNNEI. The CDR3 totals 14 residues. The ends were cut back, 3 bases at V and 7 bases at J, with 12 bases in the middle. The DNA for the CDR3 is TGTGCCAGCAGTGAGGGGGGTATTGCTGAAAAACTGTTTTTT. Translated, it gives CASSEGGIAEKLFF.

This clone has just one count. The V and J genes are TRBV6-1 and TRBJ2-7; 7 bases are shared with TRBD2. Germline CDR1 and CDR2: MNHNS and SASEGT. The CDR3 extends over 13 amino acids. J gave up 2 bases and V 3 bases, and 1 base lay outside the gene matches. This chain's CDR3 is CASSEGGTYEQYF. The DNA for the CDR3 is TGTGCCAGCAGTGAGGGGGGGACCTACGAGCAGTACTTC.

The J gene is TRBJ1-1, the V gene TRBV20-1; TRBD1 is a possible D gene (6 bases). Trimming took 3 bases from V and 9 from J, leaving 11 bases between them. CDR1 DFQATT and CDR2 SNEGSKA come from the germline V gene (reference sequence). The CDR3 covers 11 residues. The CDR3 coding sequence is TGCAGTGCTAGTTGGGGGCCAAAAGCTTTCTTT. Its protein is CSASWGPKAFF.

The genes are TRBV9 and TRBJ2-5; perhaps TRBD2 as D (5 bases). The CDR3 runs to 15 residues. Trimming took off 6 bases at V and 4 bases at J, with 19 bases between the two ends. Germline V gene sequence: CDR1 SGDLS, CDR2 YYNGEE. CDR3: CASTVDALAGETQYF. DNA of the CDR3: TGTGCCAGCACTGTCGATGCGCTAGCAGGAGAGACCCAGTACTTC. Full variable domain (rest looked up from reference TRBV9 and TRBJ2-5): DSGVTQTPKHLITATGQRVTLRCSPRSGDLSVYWYQQSLDQGLQFLIQYYNGEERAKGNILERFSAQQFPDLHSELNLSSLELGDSALYFCASTVDALAGETQYFGPGTRLLVL.

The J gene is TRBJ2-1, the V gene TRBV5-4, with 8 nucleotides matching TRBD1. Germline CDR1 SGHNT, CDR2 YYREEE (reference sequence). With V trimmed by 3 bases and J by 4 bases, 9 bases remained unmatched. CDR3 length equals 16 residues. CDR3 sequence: CASSSGQGRTYNEQFF. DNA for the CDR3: TGTGCCAGCAGCTCTGGACAGGGACGAACTTACAATGAGCAGTTCTTC.

The CDR3 sequence is CASSMGDSGNTIYF. The DNA for the CDR3 is TGTGCCAGTAGTATGGGAGACTCTGGAAACACCATATATTTT. This chain connects TRBV19 to TRBJ1-3, with D hard to call. The CDR3 totals 14 residues. The V gene lost 3 bases and the J gene lost 0 bases, with 6 bases spanning the gap. Germline V gives CDR1 LNHDA, CDR2 SQIVND (reference sequence).

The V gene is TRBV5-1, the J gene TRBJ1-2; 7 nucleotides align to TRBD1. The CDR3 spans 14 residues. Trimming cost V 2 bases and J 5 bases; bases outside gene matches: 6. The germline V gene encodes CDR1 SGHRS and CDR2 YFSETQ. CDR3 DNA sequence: TGCGCCAGCAGCTTCGTTCAGGGGGAATATGGCTACACCTTC. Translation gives CASSFVQGEYGYTF. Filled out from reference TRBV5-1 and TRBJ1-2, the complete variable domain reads KAGVTQTPRYLIKTRGQQVTLSCSPISGHRSVSWYQQTPGQGLQFLFEYFSETQRNKGNFPGRFSGRQFSNSRSEMNVSTLELGDSALYLCASSFVQGEYGYTFGSGTRLTVV.

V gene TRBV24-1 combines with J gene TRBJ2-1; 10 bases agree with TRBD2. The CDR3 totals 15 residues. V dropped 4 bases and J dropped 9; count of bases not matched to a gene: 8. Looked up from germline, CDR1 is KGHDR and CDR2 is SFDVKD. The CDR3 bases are TGTGCCACCAGTGACGTAGCGGGGGGTCCACCTGAGCAGTTCTTC. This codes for CATSDVAGGPPEQFF.

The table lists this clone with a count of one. In DNA form, the CDR3 reads TGCGCCAGCAGTGAGTCGATTGGGGCAGGGGGTAAAACAGATACGCAGTATTTT. It encodes CASSESIGAGGKTDTQYF. The chain combines TRBV10-2 with TRBJ2-3, with 7 bases aligning to TRBD1. CDR3 length: 18 amino acids. The germline V gene encodes CDR1 WSHSY and CDR2 SAAADI. V trimming: 0 bases; J trimming: 3 bases; junction bases outside the gene matches: 12.

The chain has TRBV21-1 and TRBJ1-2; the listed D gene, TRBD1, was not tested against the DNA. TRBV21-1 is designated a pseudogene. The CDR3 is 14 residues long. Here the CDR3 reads CASSLQGADYGYTF. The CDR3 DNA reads TGTGCCAGCAGCTTACAGGGGGCAGACTATGGCTACACCTTC.

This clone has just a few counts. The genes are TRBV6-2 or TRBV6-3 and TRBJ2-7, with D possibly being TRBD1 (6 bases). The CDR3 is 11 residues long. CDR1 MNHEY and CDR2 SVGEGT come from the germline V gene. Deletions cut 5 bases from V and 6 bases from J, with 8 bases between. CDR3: CASSTTGEQYF. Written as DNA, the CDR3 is TGTGCCAGCAGTACGACAGGCGAGCAGTACTTC.

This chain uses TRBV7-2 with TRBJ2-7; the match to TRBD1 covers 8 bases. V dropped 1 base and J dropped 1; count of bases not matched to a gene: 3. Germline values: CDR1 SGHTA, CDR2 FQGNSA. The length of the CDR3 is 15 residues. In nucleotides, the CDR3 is TGTGCCAGCAGCTTAGGGACAGGGAAATCCTACGAGCAGTACTTC. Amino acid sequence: CASSLGTGKSYEQYF.

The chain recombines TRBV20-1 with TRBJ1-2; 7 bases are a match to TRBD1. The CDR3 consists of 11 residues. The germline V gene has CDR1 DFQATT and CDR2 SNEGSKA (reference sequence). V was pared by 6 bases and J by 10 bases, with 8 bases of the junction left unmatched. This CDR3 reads CSARQGWAYTF. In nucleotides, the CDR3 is TGCAGTGCGCGACAGGGATGGGCCTACACCTTC.

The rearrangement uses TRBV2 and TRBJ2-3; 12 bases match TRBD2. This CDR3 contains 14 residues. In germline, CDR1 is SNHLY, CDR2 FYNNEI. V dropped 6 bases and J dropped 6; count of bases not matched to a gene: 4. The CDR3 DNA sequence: TGTGCCAGCAGCCCAGGACTAGCGGGGGATACGCAGTATTTT. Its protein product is CASSPGLAGDTQYF.

The CDR3 DNA reads TGCGCCAGCAGCTTGGCCGGGACAGGGGCGGGTGGCTACACCTTC. It codes for CASSLAGTGAGGYTF. V usage is TRBV5-1 and J usage is TRBJ1-2; 10 nucleotides line up with TRBD1. Germline CDR1 SGHRS, CDR2 YFSETQ. CDR3 length: 15 residues. V lost 0 bases and J lost 7; bases outside the gene matches: 6.

The CDR3: CASSTGQTGSGELFF. The CDR3 DNA is TGTGCCAGCAGCACAGGACAGACAGGGTCCGGGGAGCTGTTTTTT. The chain has TRBV7-3 and TRBJ2-2, with 7 nucleotides matching TRBD1. The CDR3 is 15 residues long. Germline lookup yields CDR1 SGHTA and CDR2 FQGTGA. Trimming cost V 5 bases and J 6 bases; bases outside gene matches: 9.

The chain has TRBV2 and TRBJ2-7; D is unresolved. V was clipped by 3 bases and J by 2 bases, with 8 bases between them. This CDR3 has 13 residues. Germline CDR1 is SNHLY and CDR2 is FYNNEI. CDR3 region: CASSEEPTYEQYF. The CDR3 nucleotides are TGTGCCAGCAGTGAGGAGCCCACCTACGAGCAGTACTTC.

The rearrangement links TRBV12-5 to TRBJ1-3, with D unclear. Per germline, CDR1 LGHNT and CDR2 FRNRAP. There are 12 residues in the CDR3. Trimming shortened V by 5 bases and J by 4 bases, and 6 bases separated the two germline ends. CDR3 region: CASGLTGNTIYF. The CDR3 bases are TGTGCTAGTGGTCTGACAGGAAACACCATATATTTT.

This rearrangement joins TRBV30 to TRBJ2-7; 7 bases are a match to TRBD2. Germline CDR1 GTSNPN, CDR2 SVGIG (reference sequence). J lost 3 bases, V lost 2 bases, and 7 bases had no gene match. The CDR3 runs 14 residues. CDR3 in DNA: TGTGCCTGGAGTCCCGGACTAGTAGGCTACGAGCAGTACTTC. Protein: CAWSPGLVGYEQYF.

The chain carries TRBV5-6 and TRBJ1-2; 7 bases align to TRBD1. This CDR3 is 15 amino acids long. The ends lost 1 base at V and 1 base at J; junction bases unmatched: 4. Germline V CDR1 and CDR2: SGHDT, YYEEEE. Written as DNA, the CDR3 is TGTGCCAGCAGCTTGACCCAGGGGGTTAACTATGGCTACACCTTC. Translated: CASSLTQGVNYGYTF.

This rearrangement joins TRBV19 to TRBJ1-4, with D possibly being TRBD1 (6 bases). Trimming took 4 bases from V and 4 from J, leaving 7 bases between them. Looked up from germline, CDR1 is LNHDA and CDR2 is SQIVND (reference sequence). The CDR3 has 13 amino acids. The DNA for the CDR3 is TGTGCCAGTAGTACACAGGGTAATGAAAAACTGTTTTTT. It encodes CASSTQGNEKLFF.

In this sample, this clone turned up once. CDR3 bases: TGCAGCGTTGCCCAGGGGGTCTATGGCTACACCTTC. Protein sequence: CSVAQGVYGYTF. The chain uses TRBV29-1 and TRBJ1-2, with 7 bases that match TRBD1. Germline values: CDR1 SQVTM, CDR2 ANQGSEA. CDR3 length: 12 amino acids. Trimming at V came to 4 bases and at J to 4 bases, leaving 3 bases not matched to a gene.